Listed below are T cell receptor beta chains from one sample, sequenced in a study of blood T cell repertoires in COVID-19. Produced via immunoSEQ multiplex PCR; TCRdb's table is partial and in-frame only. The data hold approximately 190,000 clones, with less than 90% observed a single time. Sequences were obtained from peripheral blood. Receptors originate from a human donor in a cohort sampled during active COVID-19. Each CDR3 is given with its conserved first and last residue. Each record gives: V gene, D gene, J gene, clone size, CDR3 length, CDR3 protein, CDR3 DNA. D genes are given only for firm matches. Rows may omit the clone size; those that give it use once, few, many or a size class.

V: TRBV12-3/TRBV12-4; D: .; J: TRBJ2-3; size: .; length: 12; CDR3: CASRYGRDTQYF; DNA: TGTGCCAGCAGGTATGGGAGAGATACGCAGTATTTT
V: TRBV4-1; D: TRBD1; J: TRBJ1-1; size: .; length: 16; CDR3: CASSRGPGQGSPEAFF; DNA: TGCGCCAGCAGCCGAGGACCGGGACAGGGGTCCCCTGAAGCTTTCTTT
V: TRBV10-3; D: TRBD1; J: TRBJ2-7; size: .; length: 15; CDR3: CAISAPGQGFYEQYF; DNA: TGTGCCATCAGCGCCCCGGGACAGGGATTCTACGAGCAGTACTTC
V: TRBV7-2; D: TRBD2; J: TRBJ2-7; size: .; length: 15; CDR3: CASSLGLAETYEQYF; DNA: TGTGCCAGCAGCTTAGGGCTAGCGGAGACCTACGAGCAGTACTTC
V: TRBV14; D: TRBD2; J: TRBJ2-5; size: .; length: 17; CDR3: CASSELVGLAGGETQYF; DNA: TGTGCCAGCAGCGAACTAGTGGGACTAGCGGGAGGAGAGACCCAGTACTTC
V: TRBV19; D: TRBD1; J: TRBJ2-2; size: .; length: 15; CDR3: CASSLQGQNTGELFF; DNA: TGTGCCAGTAGTTTACAGGGGCAGAACACCGGGGAGCTGTTTTTT
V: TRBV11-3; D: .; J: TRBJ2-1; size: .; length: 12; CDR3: CASSYALGAQFF; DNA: TGTGCCAGCAGCTACGCACTTGGTGCGCAGTTCTTC
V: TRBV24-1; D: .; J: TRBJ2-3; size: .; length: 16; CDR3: CATSDLRGLGTDTQYF; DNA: TGTGCCACCAGTGATTTGAGGGGTCTCGGCACAGATACGCAGTATTTT
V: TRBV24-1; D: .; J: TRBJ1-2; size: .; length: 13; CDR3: CATSAAGYNGYTF; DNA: TGTGCCACCAGTGCCGCGGGGTATAATGGCTACACCTTC
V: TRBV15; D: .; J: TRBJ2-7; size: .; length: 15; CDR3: CATSRGRGETYEQYF; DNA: TGTGCCACCAGCAGAGGGCGGGGAGAAACCTACGAGCAGTACTTC
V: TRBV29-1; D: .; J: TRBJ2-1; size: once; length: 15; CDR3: CSVDFAGPSYNEQFF; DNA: TGCAGCGTTGATTTTGCGGGACCCTCCTACAATGAGCAGTTCTTC
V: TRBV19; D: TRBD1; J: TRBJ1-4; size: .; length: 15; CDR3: CASSIPYRGLEKLFF; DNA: TGTGCCAGTAGTATCCCATACAGGGGCCTTGAAAAACTGTTTTTT
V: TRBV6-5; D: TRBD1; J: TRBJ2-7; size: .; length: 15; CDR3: CASRGDREKPYEQYF; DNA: TGTGCCAGCAGAGGGGACAGGGAGAAGCCCTACGAGCAGTACTTC
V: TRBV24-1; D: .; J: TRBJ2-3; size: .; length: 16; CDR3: CATSDPRQVPTDTQYF; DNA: TGTGCCACCAGTGACCCTCGACAGGTTCCAACAGATACGCAGTATTTT
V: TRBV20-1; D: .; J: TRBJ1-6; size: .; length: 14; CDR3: CSASSFQVNSPLHF; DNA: TGCAGTGCTAGTAGTTTCCAGGTTAATTCACCCCTCCACTTT
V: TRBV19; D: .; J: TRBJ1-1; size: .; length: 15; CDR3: CASSPHTVGSTEAFF; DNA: TGTGCCAGTAGTCCACATACGGTGGGGAGCACTGAAGCTTTCTTT
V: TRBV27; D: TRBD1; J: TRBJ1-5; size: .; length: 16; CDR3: CASSPGQGAQRQPQHF; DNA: TGTGCCAGCAGCCCCGGACAGGGGGCGCAGAGACAGCCCCAGCATTTT
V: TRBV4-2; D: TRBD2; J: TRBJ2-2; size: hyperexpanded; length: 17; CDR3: CASSQGLAGDYAGELFF; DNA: TGTGCCAGCAGCCAAGGACTAGCGGGGGACTACGCCGGGGAGCTGTTTTTT
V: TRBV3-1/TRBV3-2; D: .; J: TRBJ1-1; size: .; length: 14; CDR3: CASSRDSPDTEAFF; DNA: TGTGCCAGCAGCCGAGACAGTCCCGACACTGAAGCTTTCTTT
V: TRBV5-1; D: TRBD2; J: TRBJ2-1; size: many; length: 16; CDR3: CASSLGLVGGPGEQFF; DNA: TGCGCCAGCAGCTTGGGTTTAGTGGGAGGGCCTGGAGAGCAGTTCTTC
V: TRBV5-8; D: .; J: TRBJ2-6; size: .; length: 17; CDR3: CASSFRDPGVGANVLTF; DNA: TGTGCCAGCAGCTTCAGGGACCCAGGGGTTGGGGCCAACGTCCTGACTTTC
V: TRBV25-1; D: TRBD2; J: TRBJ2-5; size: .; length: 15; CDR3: CASSDDGLAEETQYF; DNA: TGTGCCAGCAGTGACGACGGACTAGCGGAAGAGACCCAGTACTTC
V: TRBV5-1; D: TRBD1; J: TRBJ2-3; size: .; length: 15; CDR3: CASSLTGDISDTQYF; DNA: TGCGCCAGCAGCTTAACAGGGGATATCTCAGATACGCAGTATTTT
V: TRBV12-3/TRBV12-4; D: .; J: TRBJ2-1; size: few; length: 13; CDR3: CASSLSGGNEQFF; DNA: TGTGCCAGCAGTTTATCAGGAGGCAATGAGCAGTTCTTC
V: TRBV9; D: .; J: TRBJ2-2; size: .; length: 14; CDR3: CASSLQLDTGELFF; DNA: TGTGCCAGCAGCCTCCAACTCGATACCGGGGAGCTGTTTTTT
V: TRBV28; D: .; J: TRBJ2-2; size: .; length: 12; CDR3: CASNRNTGELFF; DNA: TGTGCCAGCAACAGGAACACCGGGGAGCTGTTTTTT
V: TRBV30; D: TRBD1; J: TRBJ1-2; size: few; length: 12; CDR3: CAWRFDRDGYTF; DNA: TGTGCCTGGAGATTTGACAGGGATGGCTACACCTTC
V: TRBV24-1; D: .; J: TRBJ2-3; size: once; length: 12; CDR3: CATSGVGRAQYF; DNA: TGTGCCACCAGTGGGGTGGGCCGAGCGCAGTATTTT
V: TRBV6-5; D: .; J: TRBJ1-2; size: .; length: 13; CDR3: CASTLQVPYGYTF; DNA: TGTGCCAGCACCCTACAGGTTCCCTATGGCTACACCTTC
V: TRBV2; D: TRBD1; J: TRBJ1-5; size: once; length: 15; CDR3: CASSGDRGRDQPQHF; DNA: TGTGCCAGCAGTGGGGACAGGGGGCGCGATCAGCCCCAGCATTTT
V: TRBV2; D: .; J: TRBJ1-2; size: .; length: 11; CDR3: CASSGDYGYTF; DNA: TGTGCCAGCAGTGGAGACTATGGCTACACCTTC
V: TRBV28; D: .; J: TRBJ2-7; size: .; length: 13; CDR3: CASSPSSAYEQYF; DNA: TGTGCCAGCAGTCCCTCCTCGGCCTACGAGCAGTACTTC
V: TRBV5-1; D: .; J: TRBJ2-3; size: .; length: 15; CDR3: CASSSETPSTDTQYF; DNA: TGCGCCAGCAGCTCCGAGACACCCAGCACAGATACGCAGTATTTT
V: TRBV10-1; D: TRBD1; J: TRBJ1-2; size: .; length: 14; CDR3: CASSAELTGSGYTF; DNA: TGCGCCAGCAGTGCCGAATTGACAGGGAGCGGCTACACCTTC
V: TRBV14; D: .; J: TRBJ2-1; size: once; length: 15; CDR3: CASSRRQRRLGEQFF; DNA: TGTGCCAGCAGCCGGCGACAGCGACGGCTGGGTGAGCAGTTCTTC
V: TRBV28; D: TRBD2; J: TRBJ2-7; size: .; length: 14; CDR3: CASTRGLAGVEQYF; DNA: TGTGCCAGCACCCGGGGACTAGCGGGAGTTGAGCAGTACTTC
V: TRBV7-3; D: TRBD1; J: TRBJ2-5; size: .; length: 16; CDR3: CASSLRGQAVAETQYF; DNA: TGTGCCAGCAGCTTAAGGGGACAGGCCGTCGCGGAGACCCAGTACTTC
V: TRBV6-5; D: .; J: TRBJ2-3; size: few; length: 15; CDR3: CASSYGDRYTDTQYF; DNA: TGTGCCAGCAGTTACGGTGACAGATACACAGATACGCAGTATTTT
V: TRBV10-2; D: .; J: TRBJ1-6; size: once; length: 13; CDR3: CASSSSYNSPLHF; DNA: TGCGCCAGCAGCAGCTCCTATAATTCACCCCTCCACTTT
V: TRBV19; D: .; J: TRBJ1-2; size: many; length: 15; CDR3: CASSGWPEYRGGYTF; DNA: TGTGCCAGTAGTGGGTGGCCAGAGTACCGCGGTGGCTACACCTTC
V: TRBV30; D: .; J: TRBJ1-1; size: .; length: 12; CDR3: CAWTGSSTEAFF; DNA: TGTGCCTGGACAGGGTCGAGCACTGAAGCTTTCTTT
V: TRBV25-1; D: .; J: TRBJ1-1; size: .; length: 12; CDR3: CASGRLNTEAFF; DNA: TGTGCCAGCGGGAGATTGAACACTGAAGCTTTCTTT
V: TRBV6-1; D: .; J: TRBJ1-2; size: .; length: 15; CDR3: CASSEARRADYGYTF; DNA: TGTGCCAGCAGTGAAGCGAGGAGGGCGGACTATGGCTACACCTTC
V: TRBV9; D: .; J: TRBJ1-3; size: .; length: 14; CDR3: CASSVGGHGNTIYF; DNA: TGTGCCAGCAGCGTAGGGGGGCACGGAAACACCATATATTTT
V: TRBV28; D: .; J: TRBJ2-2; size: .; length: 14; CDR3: CASSLVADTGELFF; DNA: TGTGCCAGCAGTTTGGTGGCTGACACCGGGGAGCTGTTTTTT